What follows are 5 T cell receptor beta chains derived from one specimen sequenced in a study of OX40 agonist ivuxolimab in advanced cancers. Assay: immunoSEQ multiplex PCR; the TCRdb copy retains only in-frame clones and omits some. Of 90,000 or so clones listed, about 90% are singletons. The input for sequencing was CD4+ or CD8+ T cells sorted from blood, taken in a trial of the OX40 agonist ivuxolimab. The receptors were gathered from an adult with an advanced solid tumor such as melanoma, head and neck, liver or kidney cancer.

The chain is built from TRBV28 and TRBJ1-1; possibly TRBD1 for D (5 bases). The CDR3 is 14 residues long. The germline gives CDR1 MDHEN, CDR2 SYDVKM. V was clipped by 3 bases and J by 4 bases, with 12 bases between them. CDR3 in amino acids: CASSLAPGGTEAFF. Here the CDR3 DNA reads TGTGCCAGCAGTTTGGCCCCGGGGGGCACTGAAGCTTTCTTT.

V is TRBV6-5 and J is TRBJ2-7; perhaps TRBD1 as D (6 bases). Trimming took off 0 bases at V and 1 base at J, with 10 bases between the two ends. Germline V CDR1 and CDR2: MNHEY, SVGAGI. This CDR3 is built from 15 residues. The CDR3 sequence: CASSYSGADSYEQYF. The CDR3 DNA reads as TGTGCCAGCAGTTACTCGGGGGCGGATTCCTACGAGCAGTACTTC.

The rearrangement joins TRBV9 to TRBJ1-1, with D perhaps TRBD1 (6 bases). The length of the CDR3 is 15 residues. Trimming left V 0 bases short and J 4 bases short, with 13 bases between. Germline-derived CDR1 and CDR2 are SGDLS and YYNGEE. Written as DNA, the CDR3 is TGTGCCAGCAGCGTAGGTCTAGGGGGGAGCACTGAAGCTTTCTTT. Its translation is CASSVGLGGSTEAFF.

This chain links TRBV21-1 with TRBJ2-5; TRBD1 reflects the table's D call only, with no check against the DNA. TRBV21-1 is shown as a pseudogene. This CDR3 region has 20 residues. The CDR3 here is CASSKRRDREIFTGQETQYF. In DNA form, the CDR3 reads TGTGCCAGCAGCAAAAGGAGGGACAGGGAAATTTTTACTGGGCAAGAGACCCAGTACTTC.

The chain links TRBV25-1 to TRBJ1-2, with unresolved D. CDR3 length equals 15 residues. With 1 base removed from V and 1 base from J, the gap between germline ends came to 10 bases. CDR1 and CDR2 from the germline V gene are MGHDK and SYGVNS. The chain's CDR3 is CASSESVRSNYGYTF. CDR3 coding DNA: TGTGCCAGCAGTGAATCGGTGAGGAGTAACTATGGCTACACCTTC.